This T cell receptor beta chain is drawn from a study of blood T cell repertoires in COVID-19. Profiled with immunoSEQ multiplex PCR; TCRdb holds only in-frame clones, not every one. This table holds about 280,000 clones, nearly 90% found once. Regarding this clone: The same CDR3 arises from other DNA sequences in this sample as well.

CDR3 size: 16 residues. Germline CDR1 LGHNA, CDR2 YSLEER. V lost 1 base and J lost 4; bases outside the gene matches: 5. The sample taken for sequencing was PBMCs or T cells enriched from blood (not recorded which). The J gene is TRBJ2-3, the V gene TRBV4-3, with 10 positions matching TRBD2. This TCR came from a woman aged 18-35 years with acute COVID-19. CDR3 nucleotide sequence: TGCGCCAGCAGCCAAGGGGCTAGCGGGAGTGCAGATACGCAGTATTTT. Its translation: CASSQGASGSADTQYF.